Listed here is a single T cell receptor beta chain. Its antigen remains unidentified. This specimen belongs to a study of naive and memory T cell subsets. Overall study results and limits: Naive repertoires, especially CD8, held a few larger clonotypes, possibly memory cells re-expressing CD45RA. Each distinct alpha or beta sequence counts as one clonotype.

From the second PCR step, alpha and beta chains were amplified apart. Cells stained for CD3, CD4, CD8, CD45RA and CD27 were sorted into four subsets. Two oligonucleotides, mixed equimolar, formed the beta constant-region primer covering TRBC1 and TRBC2. Nested alpha and beta constant-region primers with the SP2 primer drove four PCR rounds on ligated cDNA. Ligation attached a single-stranded oligonucleotide with a 12-nucleotide UMI and the SP2 primer to the cDNA 3' end. In TCRdb, the UMI-ligation and nested PCR reads were re-called with MiXCR into one record per CDR3 protein. The sample includes 150,000 or so distinct CDR3 sequences, under 25% of them seen just once. Germline-derived CDR1 and CDR2 are DFQATT and SNEGSKA (reference sequence). The CDR3 extends over 13 amino acids. V gave up 0 bases and J gave up 3 bases, with 9 bases separating them.

The rearrangement links TRBV20-1 to TRBJ2-7, with D possibly TRBD2 on 5 matching bases. The TCR sequence derives from a human donor in good health. Sequencing used naive CD4+ T cells from blood. The DNA of the CDR3 is TGCAGTGCTAGAGATTACCGGGGCTACGAGCAGTACTTC. Protein: CSARDYRGYEQYF.